The 17 T cell receptor beta chains in this list originate from one sample, sequenced in a study of shared clonotypes between healthy human individuals. Cells designated naive CD8 were CD45RO-negative and were positively selected for CCR7, with terminally differentiated effector memory CD45RA+ cells excluded. Sequencing used immunoSEQ multiplex PCR; TCRdb keeps in-frame clones, though not all of them. The repertoire has roughly 2.1 million clones, about 92% of them found once; the top ten carry more than 1.5%. What was sequenced was naive CD8+ T cells from PBMCs. The source of these receptors is a man between 18 and 35 years old in good health. Some clones in this sample may be carry-over from other donors' samples.

This chain uses TRBV5-8 with TRBJ2-1, with 15 bases matching TRBD2. The CDR3 has 19 residues. From germline, CDR1 is SGHTS and CDR2 YDEGEE. Trimming took 1 base from V and 8 from J; bases not matched to a gene: 13. The DNA of the CDR3 is TGTGCCAGCAGCTTGTTAAGGACTAGCGGGAGGGCCGATCTGGATGAGCAGTTCTTC. It codes for CASSLLRTSGRADLDEQFF.

V is TRBV7-3 and J is TRBJ2-4; no definite D call. The germline CDR1 and CDR2 sequences are SGHTA and FQGTGA. Trimming stripped 6 bases from V and 0 bases from J, with 24 bases between. The CDR3 is made up of 19 amino acids. The CDR3 reads CASRTPSGPESLAKNIQYF. In nucleotides, the CDR3 is TGTGCCAGCAGAACCCCATCGGGCCCAGAGAGCTTAGCCAAAAACATTCAGTACTTC.

This rearrangement joins TRBV14 to TRBJ2-3; D call uncertain. There are 15 residues in the CDR3. Deletions cut 0 bases from V and 4 bases from J, with 11 bases between. CDR1 and CDR2 from the germline V gene are SGHDN and FVKESK. The CDR3 coding sequence is TGTGCCAGCAGCCAAGATGGCCCCTTACCAGATACGCAGTATTTT. This sequence encodes CASSQDGPLPDTQYF.

The V and J genes are TRBV19 and TRBJ2-7; D is perhaps TRBD1 (6 bases). This CDR3 is 15 amino acids long. Germline V lookup: CDR1 LNHDA, CDR2 SQIVND (reference sequence). V was clipped by 3 bases and J by 2 bases, with 14 bases between them. The DNA for the CDR3 is TGTGCCAGTAGTATTGGGCAGGGGATGGCCTACGAGCAGTACTTC. Translated: CASSIGQGMAYEQYF.

This chain uses TRBV4-3 with TRBJ2-2; a weak D match, TRBD2 (6 bases). Germline V gives CDR1 LGHNA, CDR2 YSLEER. The CDR3 totals 14 residues. The germline V and J ends were trimmed by 4 bases and 6 bases, with 12 bases remaining between them. CDR3 nucleotide sequence: TGCGCCAGCAGCCTCTCCGGGGGAGCCGGGGAGCTGTTTTTT. The encoded protein is CASSLSGGAGELFF.

The chain employs TRBV11-2 and TRBJ2-7; 8 bases align to TRBD2. J gave up 4 bases and V 3 bases, and 2 bases lay outside the gene matches. Germline-derived CDR1 and CDR2 are SGHAT and FQNNGV. This CDR3 has 13 amino acids. This chain's CDR3 is CASSLGTRYEQYF. The CDR3 nucleotides read TGTGCCAGCAGCTTGGGGACTAGGTACGAGCAGTACTTC.

The J gene is TRBJ2-7, the V gene TRBV28, with 10 bases that match TRBD2. Trimming removed 6 bases from V and 2 bases from J; junction bases left unmatched: 19. CDR1 is MDHEN, CDR2 SYDVKM, per germline. The CDR3 length is 19 residues. CDR3 nucleotides: TGTGCCAGCAGCTTAAACGGACTAGCGGCCACTGATTTTCCCTACGAGCAGTACTTC. It yields the protein CASSLNGLAATDFPYEQYF.

The J gene is TRBJ2-1, the V gene TRBV28, with D possibly matching TRBD2 (5 bases). The CDR3 extends over 13 amino acids. Germline CDR1 MDHEN, CDR2 SYDVKM. Trimming took 1 base from V and 9 from J, leaving 10 bases between them. For the CDR3, the DNA is TGTGCCAGCAGTTTATCGGGGTCGGTTGAGCAGTTCTTC. The encoded protein is CASSLSGSVEQFF. Drawing the rest from reference TRBV28 and TRBJ2-1, the complete variable domain is DVKVTQSSRYLVKRTGEKVFLECVQDMDHENMFWYRQDPGLGLRLIYFSYDVKMKEKGDIPEGYSVSREKKERFSLILESASTNQTSMYLCASSLSGSVEQFFGPGTRLTVL.

The chain has TRBV19 and TRBJ2-1; possibly TRBD2 for D (6 bases). The V end lost 6 bases, the J end lost 5 bases, and 14 bases lay between the germline ends. Germline-derived CDR1 and CDR2 are LNHDA and SQIVND (reference sequence). The CDR3 extends over 14 amino acids. This CDR3 is CASRGGVSDNEQFF. In DNA form, the CDR3 reads TGTGCCAGTAGGGGCGGGGTGTCGGACAATGAGCAGTTCTTC.

The chain recombines TRBV28 with TRBJ2-5, with 7 bases identical to TRBD2. Losses at the gene ends were 7 bases for V and 0 bases for J; bases not matched to a gene: 5. In germline, CDR1 is MDHEN, CDR2 SYDVKM. This CDR3 has 14 amino acids. This CDR3 reads CASMREGDQETQYF. CDR3 in DNA: TGTGCCAGCATGAGGGAGGGCGACCAAGAGACCCAGTACTTC.

The J gene is TRBJ2-7, the V gene TRBV30; the match to TRBD2 covers 10 bases. The V segment lost 5 bases and the J segment 7 bases; nucleotides outside the gene matches: 20. The CDR3 totals 17 residues. Per the germline V gene, CDR1 is GTSNPN and CDR2 is SVGIG (reference sequence). The CDR3 here is CAWGTSASGRAVGEQYF. The CDR3 DNA sequence: TGTGCCTGGGGGACGTCGGCTAGCGGGAGAGCCGTTGGGGAGCAGTACTTC.

The rearrangement links TRBV6-6 to TRBJ2-7; possible D gene TRBD2, 5 bases. V dropped 2 bases and J dropped 4 bases, with 18 bases sitting between them. The CDR3 has 16 residues. Per germline, CDR1 MNHNY and CDR2 SVGAGI (reference sequence). The CDR3 region is CASSYPSSEGFYEQYF. As DNA, the CDR3 is TGTGCCAGCAGTTACCCCTCTTCTGAGGGCTTTTACGAGCAGTACTTC.

As to this clone: The same CDR3 can be traced to other DNA sequences in this sample. This rearrangement joins TRBV18 to TRBJ2-7; 9 nucleotides agree with TRBD2. The CDR3 runs to 16 residues. Germline loops: CDR1 KGHSH, CDR2 LQKENI. V lost 3 bases and J lost 0; bases outside the gene matches: 6. The DNA of the CDR3 is TGTGCCAGCTCACCCCCAACTAGCGGGCCCTCCTACGAGCAGTACTTC. This sequence encodes CASSPPTSGPSYEQYF.

The chain is built from TRBV7-8 and TRBJ2-1, with 8 bases that match TRBD2. This CDR3 has 18 residues. Trimming took 0 bases from V and 7 from J; bases not matched to a gene: 14. The germline gives CDR1 SGHVS, CDR2 FQNEAQ. The CDR3 DNA reads as TGTGCCAGCAGCTTAGCGTACGCGGCTAGCGGGCGTAATAATGAGCAGTTCTTC. This codes for CASSLAYAASGRNNEQFF.

V gene TRBV7-3 combines with J gene TRBJ2-5; D remains ambiguous. The CDR3 totals 13 residues. Germline V gene lookup returns CDR1 SGHTA and CDR2 FQGTGA. Trimming took 5 bases from V and 0 from J, leaving 7 bases between them. The CDR3: CASSLRDQETQYF. CDR3 in DNA: TGTGCCAGCAGCCTACGGGACCAAGAGACCCAGTACTTC.

The genes are TRBV5-1 and TRBJ2-2, with 9 positions matching TRBD2. Germline V gene lookup returns CDR1 SGHRS and CDR2 YFSETQ. The CDR3 extends over 15 amino acids. V lost 2 bases to trimming and J lost 6 bases; unmatched junction nucleotides: 5. CDR3 residues: CASSFSGSFAGELFF. The CDR3 nucleotides read TGCGCCAGCAGCTTTAGCGGGAGTTTCGCCGGGGAGCTGTTTTTT.

The rearrangement joins TRBV27 to TRBJ2-7; 13 positions match TRBD2. The V gene end was trimmed by 5 bases and the J gene end by 2 bases; junction bases not matched to a gene: 9. This CDR3 region has 17 residues. Germline lookup yields CDR1 MNHEY and CDR2 SMNVEV (reference sequence). In DNA, the CDR3 is TGTGCCAGCAGTCCACCGGGACTAGCGGGATTAACCTACGAGCAGTACTTC. Amino acid sequence: CASSPPGLAGLTYEQYF.